This T cell receptor beta chain was sequenced during a study of T cell repertoires in aging, cancer and after chemotherapy. The overall study: Healthy donor repertoires were recorded over several months to years and showed clear clonal overlap. General study points: In each cancer cohort, median generation probability increased across chemotherapy, suggesting thymic output rebounded.

The template was genomic DNA from peripheral blood, not RNA. This clonotype was seen a handful of times. Its antigen is still unknown. Germline CDR1 and CDR2: SGHAT and FQNNGV. The CDR3 loop spans 13 amino acids. Trimming cost V 2 bases and J 8 bases, with 10 bases left between them. Multiplex touch-down PCR with TRB-A/B primers amplified rearranged V-D-J TRB sequences. TCRdb used MiXCR to reprocess the multiplex PCR reads, holding one entry per CDR3 protein. The sample lists thousands of distinct CDR3 sequences, 35% to 50% occurring once. The receptor's source is a human donor in good health. V is TRBV11-2 and J is TRBJ2-1, with D possibly TRBD1 on 6 matching bases. Material: blood. CDR3 sequence reads: CASSLRAGDEQFF. CDR3 coding DNA: TGTGCCAGCAGCTTACGGGCAGGGGATGAGCAGTTCTTC.